The 4 T cell receptor beta chains below all came from one sample that was sequenced in a study of spatial heterogeneity in lung cancer. Study-wide results and caveats: For expanded intratumoral alpha and beta TCRs, counts tracked tumor mutation counts.

What these receptors recognize is not known. As to time point: sample taken at primary tumor resection. One entry per CDR3 protein, called by TCRdb with MiXCR from the 5' RACE reads. In the table there are about 100,000 distinct CDR3 sequences, 4.4% of which are singletons. The sequencing used lung tumor tissue, collected at surgery. These receptors were obtained from a male donor with early-stage non-small cell lung cancer.

This clonotype showed up many times. This CDR3 is CASSPGLAVLWETQYF. In nucleotides, the CDR3 is TGTGCCAGCAGCCCGGGACTAGCGGTTCTATGGGAGACCCAGTACTTC. The rearrangement joins TRBV11-2 to TRBJ2-5; TRBD2 matches at 11 bases. Trimming cost V 5 bases and J 5 bases; bases outside gene matches: 10. CDR3 length: 16 amino acids. CDR1 SGHAT and CDR2 FQNNGV come from the germline V gene.

The V gene is TRBV10-3, the J gene TRBJ2-5; TRBD1 agrees at 9 bases. The V gene end was trimmed by 4 bases and the J gene end by 4 bases; junction bases not matched to a gene: 10. The CDR3 contains 16 residues. CDR1 ENHRY and CDR2 SYGVKD come from the germline V gene. The CDR3: CAISGGGQGMAETQYF. CDR3 nucleotide sequence: TGTGCCATCAGTGGGGGGGGACAGGGAATGGCAGAGACCCAGTACTTC.

This clonotype has more than one count but fewer than ten. The chain employs TRBV18 and TRBJ1-5; maybe TRBD1 (5 bases). V shed 2 bases and J shed 0 bases, with 8 bases lying between them. The germline V gene encodes CDR1 KGHSH and CDR2 LQKENI. The CDR3 is 15 amino acids. DNA for the CDR3: TGTGCCAGCTCACCAGAAGACAGTAGCAATCAGCCCCAGCATTTT. Encoded protein: CASSPEDSSNQPQHF.

This clonotype occurred many times. The rearrangement links TRBV28 to TRBJ2-3, with 7 bases matching TRBD2. From germline, CDR1 is MDHEN and CDR2 SYDVKM. The V gene end was trimmed by 10 bases and the J gene end by 3 bases; junction bases not matched to a gene: 7. The CDR3 consists of 13 residues. The CDR3, as DNA: TGTGCCATCGCCAGCGGGGATACAGATACGCAGTATTTT. It encodes CAIASGDTDTQYF.